These T cell receptor beta chains were read from a single sample in a study of T-cell reconstitution after alpha-beta-depleted transplantation in children. TCRdb re-called the PCR reads with MiXCR, one entry per CDR3 protein. The repertoire consists of under 850,000 distinct CDR3 sequences, with about an eighth occurring once and the leading ten covering 0.79%. This material consisted of PBMCs, taken before TCRalphabeta/CD19-depleted stem cell transplant. These receptors came from a girl aged 2-9 years with congenital amegakaryocytic thrombocytopenia, due to receive a stem cell transplant. Each CDR3 is given with its conserved first and last residue. A D gene is named only where the DNA matches it firmly. Part of the rows lack a size; the others show once, few, many or a class for expanded clones.

clone_size: .; j_call: TRBJ1-2; d_call: .; v_call: TRBV29-1; cdr3_aa: CSVDSTHYGYTF; cdr3_nt: TGCAGCGTTGATAGCACGCACTATGGCTACACCTTC
clone_size: few; j_call: TRBJ1-1; d_call: .; v_call: TRBV20-1; cdr3_aa: CSARAGLLTEAFF; cdr3_nt: TGCAGTGCTAGAGCAGGACTTCTCACTGAAGCTTTCTTT
clone_size: .; j_call: TRBJ1-5; d_call: .; v_call: TRBV27; cdr3_aa: CASSLAAYQPQHF; cdr3_nt: TGTGCCAGCAGTTTAGCAGCCTATCAGCCCCAGCATTTT
clone_size: few; j_call: TRBJ2-7; d_call: .; v_call: TRBV20-1; cdr3_aa: CSARAGGKSYEQYF; cdr3_nt: TGCAGTGCAAGAGCGGGCGGGAAGTCCTACGAGCAGTACTTC
clone_size: few; j_call: TRBJ2-7; d_call: .; v_call: TRBV12-3/TRBV12-4; cdr3_aa: CASSISPVGAYEQYF; cdr3_nt: TGTGCCAGCAGTATCTCCCCGGTTGGGGCCTACGAGCAGTACTTC
clone_size: many; j_call: TRBJ1-1; d_call: TRBD1; v_call: TRBV7-2; cdr3_aa: CASSLGGTARAFF; cdr3_nt: TGTGCCAGCAGCTTGGGTGGGACAGCTAGAGCTTTCTTT
clone_size: .; j_call: TRBJ1-5; d_call: .; v_call: TRBV6-5; cdr3_aa: CASSSSRGQPQHF; cdr3_nt: TGTGCCAGCAGTTCATCGAGGGGGCAGCCCCAGCATTTT
clone_size: .; j_call: TRBJ1-5; d_call: .; v_call: TRBV12-3/TRBV12-4; cdr3_aa: CASSYGRLGKNQPQHF; cdr3_nt: TGTGCCAGCAGTTATGGACGGCTAGGGAAAAATCAGCCCCAGCATTTT
clone_size: .; j_call: TRBJ2-7; d_call: .; v_call: TRBV20-1; cdr3_aa: CSARVEGTDYEQYF; cdr3_nt: TGCAGTGCTAGAGTGGAGGGCACCGACTACGAGCAGTACTTC
clone_size: many; j_call: TRBJ1-1; d_call: TRBD1; v_call: TRBV20-1; cdr3_aa: CSARDQWTGYTEAFF; cdr3_nt: TGCAGTGCTAGAGATCAATGGACAGGCTACACTGAAGCTTTCTTT
clone_size: .; j_call: TRBJ1-1; d_call: .; v_call: TRBV15; cdr3_aa: CATSTRLTTEAFF; cdr3_nt: TGTGCCACCAGCACCCGCCTGACCACTGAAGCTTTCTTT
clone_size: many; j_call: TRBJ2-4; d_call: TRBD1; v_call: TRBV30; cdr3_aa: CAWSPTGGIQYF; cdr3_nt: TGTGCCTGGAGTCCCACAGGGGGCATTCAGTACTTC
clone_size: many; j_call: TRBJ1-5; d_call: .; v_call: TRBV7-7; cdr3_aa: CASTTPRRTGEIKPQHF; cdr3_nt: TGTGCCAGCACCACCCCGAGGCGGACGGGCGAAATCAAGCCCCAGCATTTT
clone_size: many; j_call: TRBJ1-2; d_call: .; v_call: TRBV6-5; cdr3_aa: CASSYSPQLGYTF; cdr3_nt: TGTGCCAGCAGTTACTCCCCCCAACTTGGCTACACCTTC
clone_size: few; j_call: TRBJ2-1; d_call: TRBD1; v_call: TRBV20-1; cdr3_aa: CSASDPGQGVYSEQFF; cdr3_nt: TGCAGTGCTAGTGACCCGGGACAGGGGGTGTACAGTGAGCAGTTCTTC
clone_size: many; j_call: TRBJ2-1; d_call: TRBD2; v_call: TRBV7-2; cdr3_aa: CASSSVAGDLDEQFF; cdr3_nt: TGTGCCAGCAGCTCCGTAGCGGGAGATCTCGATGAGCAGTTCTTC
clone_size: few; j_call: TRBJ2-3; d_call: .; v_call: TRBV7-3; cdr3_aa: CASSFKLSTDTQYF; cdr3_nt: TGTGCCAGCAGCTTTAAACTAAGCACAGATACGCAGTATTTT
clone_size: few; j_call: TRBJ2-7; d_call: .; v_call: TRBV28; cdr3_aa: CASSLRQAGLPDEQYF; cdr3_nt: TGTGCCAGCAGTTTAAGACAGGCGGGACTACCCGACGAGCAGTACTTC
clone_size: few; j_call: TRBJ2-1; d_call: TRBD2; v_call: TRBV12-3/TRBV12-4; cdr3_aa: CASTLLADTNNEQFF; cdr3_nt: TGTGCCAGCACCCTACTAGCGGATACGAACAATGAGCAGTTCTTC
clone_size: few; j_call: TRBJ1-5; d_call: .; v_call: TRBV5-4; cdr3_aa: CASSFSAGGDLLNQPQHF; cdr3_nt: TGTGCCAGCAGCTTCTCGGCCGGGGGGGACCTACTCAATCAGCCCCAGCATTTT
clone_size: many; j_call: TRBJ2-2; d_call: .; v_call: TRBV20-1; cdr3_aa: CSLRDILTGELFF; cdr3_nt: TGCAGTCTACGGGACATACTCACCGGGGAGCTGTTTTTT
clone_size: many; j_call: TRBJ2-7; d_call: .; v_call: TRBV12-3/TRBV12-4; cdr3_aa: CASSLAYRLTSSYEQYF; cdr3_nt: TGTGCCAGCAGTTTAGCCTATCGACTCACCAGCTCCTACGAGCAGTACTTC
clone_size: .; j_call: TRBJ2-7; d_call: TRBD2; v_call: TRBV20-1; cdr3_aa: CSARVPSGSGVSYEQYF; cdr3_nt: TGCAGTGCTAGAGTTCCTAGCGGGAGCGGGGTTTCCTACGAGCAGTACTTC
clone_size: few; j_call: TRBJ1-6; d_call: .; v_call: TRBV7-8; cdr3_aa: CASSVHREGGLNSPLHF; cdr3_nt: TGTGCCAGCAGCGTGCACCGTGAGGGGGGATTGAATTCACCCCTCCACTTT
clone_size: many; j_call: TRBJ2-7; d_call: TRBD2; v_call: TRBV20-1; cdr3_aa: CSARGLAGGPAFYEQYF; cdr3_nt: TGCAGTGCTAGAGGACTAGCGGGAGGGCCTGCTTTTTACGAGCAGTACTTC
clone_size: many; j_call: TRBJ2-4; d_call: .; v_call: TRBV5-1; cdr3_aa: CASSPGPGRENIQYF; cdr3_nt: TGCGCCAGCAGCCCCGGCCCTGGCAGGGAAAACATTCAGTACTTC
clone_size: .; j_call: TRBJ2-5; d_call: .; v_call: TRBV28; cdr3_aa: CASSFASDLQETQYF; cdr3_nt: TGTGCCAGCAGTTTTGCTAGCGACCTCCAAGAGACCCAGTACTTC
clone_size: few; j_call: TRBJ2-7; d_call: .; v_call: TRBV28; cdr3_aa: CASRISGLHYEQYF; cdr3_nt: TGTGCCAGCAGAATATCCGGACTCCATTACGAGCAGTACTTC
clone_size: many; j_call: TRBJ1-5; d_call: TRBD1; v_call: TRBV12-3/TRBV12-4; cdr3_aa: CASSVRDRVNQPQHF; cdr3_nt: TGTGCCAGCAGTGTCCGGGACAGAGTCAATCAGCCCCAGCATTTT
clone_size: few; j_call: TRBJ2-2; d_call: TRBD1; v_call: TRBV15; cdr3_aa: CATSKPDRGYTGELFF; cdr3_nt: TGTGCCACCAGCAAGCCGGACAGGGGTTACACCGGGGAGCTGTTTTTT